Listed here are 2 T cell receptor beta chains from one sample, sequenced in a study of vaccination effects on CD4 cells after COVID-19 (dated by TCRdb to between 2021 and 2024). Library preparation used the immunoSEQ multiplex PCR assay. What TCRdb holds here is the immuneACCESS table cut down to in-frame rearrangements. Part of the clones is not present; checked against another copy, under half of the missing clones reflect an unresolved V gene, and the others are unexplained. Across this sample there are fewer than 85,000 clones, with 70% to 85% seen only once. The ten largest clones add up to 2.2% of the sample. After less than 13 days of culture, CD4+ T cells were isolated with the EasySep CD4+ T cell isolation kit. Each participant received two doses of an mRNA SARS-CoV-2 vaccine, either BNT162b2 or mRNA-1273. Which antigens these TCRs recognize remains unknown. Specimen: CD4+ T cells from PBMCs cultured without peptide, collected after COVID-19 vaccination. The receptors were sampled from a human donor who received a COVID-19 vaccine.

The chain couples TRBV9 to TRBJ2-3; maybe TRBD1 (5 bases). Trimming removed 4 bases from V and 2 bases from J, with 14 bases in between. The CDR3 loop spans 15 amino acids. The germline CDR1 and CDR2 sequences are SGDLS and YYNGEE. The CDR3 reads CASSPRQPLTDTQYF. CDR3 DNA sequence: TGTGCCAGCAGCCCCCGACAGCCACTCACAGATACGCAGTATTTT.

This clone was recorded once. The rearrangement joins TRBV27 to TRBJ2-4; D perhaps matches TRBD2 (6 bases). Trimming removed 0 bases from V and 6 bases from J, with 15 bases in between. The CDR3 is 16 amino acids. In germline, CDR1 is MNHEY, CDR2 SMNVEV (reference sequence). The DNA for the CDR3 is TGTGCCAGCAGTTTATCCTGGGAGGCAGGCCGAAACATTCAGTACTTC. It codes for CASSLSWEAGRNIQYF.